The 29 T cell receptor beta chains in this list originate from one sample, sequenced in a study of a mutant IDH1 vaccine in newly diagnosed glioma. Time point meaning: week 23, last vaccination. Every vaccination contained 300 ug of the mutant IDH1 20-mer peptide and was paired with topical imiquimod. Libraries were prepared by immunoSEQ multiplex PCR; TCRdb keeps only in-frame clonotypes and omits some of them. The sample records fewer than 35,000 clones, approximately 90% being singletons. Their antigen targets remain unknown. This specimen consisted of PBMCs, obtained from a glioma patient whose treatment included an IDH1 peptide vaccine. Receptors were obtained from a man aged 35-49 years with glioma.

The gene calls are TRBV5-7 and TRBJ1-5, with D unresolved. TRBV5-7 is an ORF, with its function uncertain. The CDR3 is 16 residues long. Trimming shortened V by 3 bases and J by 0 bases, and 13 bases separated the two germline ends. This CDR3 reads CASSCRWRLSNQPQHF. CDR3 DNA sequence: TGTGCCAGCAGCTGTCGGTGGAGACTTAGCAATCAGCCCCAGCATTTT.

V and J are TRBV5-4 and TRBJ2-2, with 13 bases lining up with TRBD2. The CDR3 length is 18 residues. The J segment lost 3 bases and the V segment lost 0 bases, leaving 5 bases of the junction unmatched. Germline V CDR1 and CDR2: SGHNT, YYREEE (reference sequence). The CDR3 spells CASSLVTSGRRYTGELFF. The CDR3 DNA is TGTGCCAGCAGCTTGGTGACTAGCGGGAGGCGGTACACCGGGGAGCTGTTTTTT.

The chain carries TRBV14 and TRBJ2-1; 7 bases fit TRBD2. The CDR3 is made up of 15 amino acids. Unmatched junction bases numbered 10, after V lost 2 bases and J lost 9 bases. The germline gives CDR1 SGHDN, CDR2 FVKESK. CDR3 sequence: CASSQPGLVAAEQFF. In nucleotides, the CDR3 is TGTGCCAGCAGCCAACCTGGACTAGTAGCGGCTGAGCAGTTCTTC. Combining the CDR3 with reference TRBV14 and TRBJ2-1 gives the whole variable domain EAGVTQFPSHSVIEKGQTVTLRCDPISGHDNLYWYRRVMGKEIKFLLHFVKESKQDESGMPNNRFLAERTGGTYSTLKVQPAELEDSGVYFCASSQPGLVAAEQFFGPGTRLTVL.

This clone was detected only once. The CDR3 is CATTAGEGYNEQFF. Here the CDR3 DNA reads TGTGCCACGACAGCCGGGGAAGGGTACAATGAGCAGTTCTTC. The chain combines TRBV6-1 with TRBJ2-1; possibly TRBD1 or TRBD2 for D (5 bases each). This CDR3 is built from 14 residues. Between the trimmed V and J ends, which lost 10 bases and 4 bases, there was a span of 17 bases. From germline, CDR1 is MNHNS and CDR2 SASEGT.

V gene TRBV5-1 combines with J gene TRBJ2-5, with 8 bases that match TRBD2. The CDR3 consists of 16 residues. The V and J ends lost 3 bases and 1 base, in that order; junction bases with no gene match: 8. CDR1 is SGHRS and CDR2 is YFSETQ in the germline V gene. The CDR3 bases are TGCGCCAGCAGCTCGAATCACGGACTAGCCCAAGAGACCCAGTACTTC. Residues: CASSSNHGLAQETQYF.

The rearrangement uses TRBV14 and TRBJ2-3, with a tentative D call TRBD1 (5 bases). Per germline, CDR1 SGHDN and CDR2 FVKESK. The CDR3 covers 14 residues. Trimming shortened V by 2 bases and J by 1 base, and 7 bases separated the two germline ends. CDR3 region: CASSQIRGTDTQYF. CDR3 nucleotides: TGTGCCAGCAGCCAAATCAGGGGCACAGATACGCAGTATTTT.

The sample holds a few counts of this clone. V is TRBV5-4 and J is TRBJ2-1; TRBD1 aligns across 8 bases. V gave up 2 bases and J gave up 0 bases; unmatched junction bases: 4. CDR3 length: 16 amino acids. Germline V gives CDR1 SGHNT, CDR2 YYREEE (reference sequence). The CDR3 region is CASSFGGQGSYNEQFF. CDR3 in DNA: TGTGCCAGCAGCTTCGGCGGACAGGGCTCCTACAATGAGCAGTTCTTC.

V usage is TRBV5-6 and J usage is TRBJ2-7; D is unresolved. CDR1 and CDR2 (germline): SGHDT, YYEEEE. V was pared by 4 bases and J by 5 bases, with 19 bases between. This CDR3 has 15 residues. CDR3 DNA: TGTGCCAGCAGCCTGAGGACGTCTCTAAACCACGAGCAGTACTTC. This translates into CASSLRTSLNHEQYF.

This rearrangement joins TRBV5-1 to TRBJ2-5; D is perhaps TRBD1 or TRBD2 (6 bases each). CDR3 length: 15 amino acids. Germline V gene sequence: CDR1 SGHRS, CDR2 YFSETQ. V gave up 0 bases and J gave up 5 bases, with 14 bases separating them. CDR3 region: CASSLAGGREETQYF. The CDR3 bases are TGCGCCAGCAGCTTGGCCGGGGGCAGGGAGGAGACCCAGTACTTC. The full variable domain, completed using reference TRBV5-1 and TRBJ2-5, is KAGVTQTPRYLIKTRGQQVTLSCSPISGHRSVSWYQQTPGQGLQFLFEYFSETQRNKGNFPGRFSGRQFSNSRSEMNVSTLELGDSALYLCASSLAGGREETQYFGPGTRLLVL.

The rearrangement joins TRBV4-1 to TRBJ1-1; D might be TRBD1 (6 bases). With 6 bases removed from V and 1 base from J, the gap between germline ends came to 18 bases. Germline CDR1 and CDR2: MGHRA and YSYEKL. This CDR3 comprises 16 residues. DNA for the CDR3: TGCGCCAGCAGGGAACAAGGGGGATCAGCGAACACTGAAGCTTTCTTT. Amino acids: CASREQGGSANTEAFF.

This chain links TRBV6-1 with TRBJ1-4; 8 bases are a match to TRBD1. Germline V lookup: CDR1 MNHNS, CDR2 SASEGT. J lost 2 bases, V lost 6 bases, and 8 bases had no gene match. This CDR3 comprises 16 residues. The CDR3 sequence is CASRELQGGTNEKLFF. CDR3 coding DNA: TGTGCCAGCAGGGAACTACAGGGGGGTACTAATGAAAAACTGTTTTTT.

V gene TRBV21-1 combines with J gene TRBJ2-2; the D call TRBD1 from the table was never checked on the DNA. TRBV21-1 is recorded as a pseudogene. The CDR3 is 15 residues long. CDR3: CASSKVTDSTGELFF. The CDR3 bases are TGTGCCAGCAGCAAAGTAACAGATTCCACCGGGGAGCTGTTTTTT.

This clone came up once. The chain uses TRBV7-2 and TRBJ1-3, with 7 positions matching TRBD1. In germline, CDR1 is SGHTA, CDR2 FQGNSA. The CDR3 loop spans 14 amino acids. J lost 4 bases, V lost 8 bases, and 8 bases had no gene match. The CDR3 coding sequence is TGTGCCAGCGGCAACCCGGGACAGGGAAACACCATATATTTT. This gives the protein CASGNPGQGNTIYF. The complete variable domain, with remaining parts taken from reference TRBV7-2 and TRBJ1-3, reads GAGVSQSPSNKVTEKGKDVELRCDPISGHTALYWYRQSLGQGLEFLIYFQGNSAPDKSGLPSDRFSAERTGGSVSTLTIQRTQQEDSAVYLCASGNPGQGNTIYFGEGSWLTVV.

The CDR3 bases are TGCGCCAGCAGCTTGGCGCAGGGAGGAGCCGGGGAGCTGTTTTTT. Translating it yields CASSLAQGGAGELFF. This rearrangement joins TRBV5-1 to TRBJ2-2, with a tentative D call TRBD2 (6 bases). With 0 bases removed from V and 6 bases from J, the gap between germline ends came to 12 bases. The CDR3 totals 15 residues. Looked up from germline, CDR1 is SGHRS and CDR2 is YFSETQ.

This clone appeared a single time. The chain has TRBV6-1 and TRBJ2-5; D remains ambiguous. The germline CDR1 and CDR2 sequences are MNHNS and SASEGT. The CDR3 sequence is 12 residues long. V was shortened by 7 bases and J by 4 bases, with 10 bases between the two germline ends. CDR3 in DNA: TGTGCCAGCAAAGGGAATGGAGAGACCCAGTACTTC. It yields the protein CASKGNGETQYF.

The gene calls are TRBV18 and TRBJ2-1; TRBD1 aligns across 9 bases. This CDR3 comprises 15 residues. The V gene's germline CDR1 is KGHSH and CDR2 LQKENI. V shed 3 bases, J shed 3 bases, and the junction held 3 bases outside the gene matches. The CDR3 DNA follows: TGTGCCAGCTCACCCCGGGACAGGGTCTACAATGAGCAGTTCTTC. Its translation: CASSPRDRVYNEQFF.

This clone was detected only a few times. The chain links TRBV2 to TRBJ2-3; TRBD2 agrees at 11 bases. CDR1 is SNHLY and CDR2 is FYNNEI in the germline V gene. The CDR3 is 14 residues long. The V and J ends lost 6 bases and 4 bases, in that order; junction bases with no gene match: 3. The CDR3 protein is CASRVAGGADTQYF. The DNA for the CDR3 is TGTGCCAGCAGGGTAGCGGGGGGGGCAGATACGCAGTATTTT.

V gene TRBV28 combines with J gene TRBJ1-5, with 11 bases fitting TRBD1. Germline V gene lookup returns CDR1 MDHEN and CDR2 SYDVKM. With V trimmed by 6 bases and J by 4 bases, 11 bases remained unmatched. The CDR3 extends over 17 amino acids. CDR3 DNA sequence: TGTGCCAGCAGCTACCGGCCCGGGACAGGGGGTAATCAGCCCCAGCATTTT. Amino acids: CASSYRPGTGGNQPQHF. The whole variable domain, filled in from reference TRBV28 and TRBJ1-5, reads DVKVTQSSRYLVKRTGEKVFLECVQDMDHENMFWYRQDPGLGLRLIYFSYDVKMKEKGDIPEGYSVSREKKERFSLILESASTNQTSMYLCASSYRPGTGGNQPQHFGDGTRLSIL.

The chain carries TRBV5-4 and TRBJ2-2, with 8 positions matching TRBD1. V lost 4 bases, J lost 3 bases, and 2 bases stayed unmatched. Germline CDR1 SGHNT, CDR2 YYREEE (reference sequence). The CDR3 contains 14 residues. The chain's CDR3 is CASSQGQDTGELFF. CDR3 DNA: TGTGCCAGCAGCCAGGGACAGGACACCGGGGAGCTGTTTTTT.

This clone was picked up one time. J is TRBJ2-7 and V is TRBV5-6; TRBD1 might be the D (5 bases). Per germline, CDR1 SGHDT and CDR2 YYEEEE. Trimming pared 6 bases from V and 4 bases from J, leaving 20 bases between. The CDR3 extends over 15 amino acids. CDR3 sequence (DNA): TGTGCCAGCACCTACTTCCGGTCCTCAGGGTACGAGCAGTACTTC. Amino acid sequence: CASTYFRSSGYEQYF.

This chain joins TRBV4-1 and TRBJ2-5, with D tentatively TRBD1 or TRBD2 (5 bases each). CDR3 length equals 16 residues. V was shortened by 0 bases and J by 4 bases, with 15 bases between the two germline ends. The germline gives CDR1 MGHRA, CDR2 YSYEKL. The CDR3 bases are TGCGCCAGCAGCCAAGATAGAGGGGCGACGGGAGAGACCCAGTACTTC. Encoded protein: CASSQDRGATGETQYF.

V usage is TRBV18 and J usage is TRBJ1-3, with 7 bases fitting TRBD1. This CDR3 has 15 residues. CDR1 and CDR2 (germline): KGHSH, LQKENI. V shed 4 bases and J 0 bases; nucleotides not matched to a gene: 3. The CDR3 DNA sequence: TGTGCCAGCTCACAGGGACAGATCTCTGGAAACACCATATATTTT. This gives the protein CASSQGQISGNTIYF.

The J gene is TRBJ1-2, the V gene TRBV2, with D perhaps matching TRBD1 (5 bases). V gave up 3 bases and J gave up 2 bases, with 10 bases separating them. The length of the CDR3 is 14 residues. The V gene's germline CDR1 is SNHLY and CDR2 FYNNEI. The CDR3 sequence: CASSESAGNYGYTF. DNA for the CDR3: TGTGCCAGCAGTGAGTCGGCAGGGAACTATGGCTACACCTTC.

The chain has TRBV5-1 and TRBJ2-2; 9 positions match TRBD2. The J segment lost 3 bases and the V segment lost 1 base, leaving 4 bases of the junction unmatched. CDR1 and CDR2 from the germline V gene are SGHRS and YFSETQ. The CDR3 spans 16 residues. CDR3 sequence: CASSLRAGGDTGELFF. The CDR3 bases are TGCGCCAGCAGCTTGCGAGCGGGAGGAGACACCGGGGAGCTGTTTTTT.

The chain links TRBV27 to TRBJ2-1, with 9 bases fitting TRBD2. Losses at the gene ends were 3 bases for V and 6 bases for J; bases not matched to a gene: 3. The CDR3 is 14 amino acids. Germline CDR1 MNHEY, CDR2 SMNVEV (reference sequence). The CDR3 bases are TGTGCCAGCAGTTTTGCGGGGGGGCCCAATGAGCAGTTCTTC. Encoded protein: CASSFAGGPNEQFF.

This clone appeared once. The J gene is TRBJ2-1, the V gene TRBV6-5, with TRBD2 matching 11 bases. Per the germline V gene, CDR1 is MNHEY and CDR2 is SVGAGI. V was pared by 4 bases and J by 8 bases, with 7 bases of the junction left unmatched. CDR3 length: 15 amino acids. CDR3 sequence (DNA): TGTGCCAGCAGTTCACTAGCGGGAGCGGTATATGAGCAGTTCTTC. This encodes CASSSLAGAVYEQFF.

V usage is TRBV4-1 and J usage is TRBJ1-6; D gene uncertain. Trimming removed 4 bases from V and 9 bases from J, with 16 bases in between. Per the germline V gene, CDR1 is MGHRA and CDR2 is YSYEKL. This CDR3 is 15 amino acids long. CDR3 bases: TGCGCCAGCAGCCGAGTCGCCGAAGGAGGTTCACCCCTCCACTTT. Protein product: CASSRVAEGGSPLHF.

The chain couples TRBV15 to TRBJ1-1, with D perhaps TRBD1 (5 bases). Per germline, CDR1 LNHNV and CDR2 YYDKDF (reference sequence). The CDR3 extends over 14 amino acids. Trimming took 1 base from V and 2 from J, leaving 8 bases between them. The CDR3 protein is CATSRGGRNTEAFF. CDR3 sequence (DNA): TGTGCCACCAGCAGAGGGGGCCGTAACACTGAAGCTTTCTTT.

This chain connects TRBV10-3 to TRBJ1-1; D not resolved. CDR3 size: 11 residues. Per the germline V gene, CDR1 is ENHRY and CDR2 is SYGVKD. V was pared by 0 bases and J by 11 bases, with 7 bases between. CDR3 region: CAISESGLAFF. In DNA form, the CDR3 reads TGTGCCATCAGTGAGTCGGGGTTGGCTTTCTTT.